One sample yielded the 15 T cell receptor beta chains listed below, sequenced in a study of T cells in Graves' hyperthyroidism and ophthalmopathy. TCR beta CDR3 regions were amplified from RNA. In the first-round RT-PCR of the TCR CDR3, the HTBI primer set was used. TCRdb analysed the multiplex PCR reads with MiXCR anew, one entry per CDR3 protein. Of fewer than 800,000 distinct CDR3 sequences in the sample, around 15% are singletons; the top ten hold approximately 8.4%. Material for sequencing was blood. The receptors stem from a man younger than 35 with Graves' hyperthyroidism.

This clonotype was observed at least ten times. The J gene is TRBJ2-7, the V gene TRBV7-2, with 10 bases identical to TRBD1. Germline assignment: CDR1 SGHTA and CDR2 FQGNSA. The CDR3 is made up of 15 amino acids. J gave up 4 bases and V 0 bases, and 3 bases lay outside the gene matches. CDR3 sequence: CASSLATGGQYEQYF. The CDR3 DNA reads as TGTGCCAGCAGCTTAGCGACAGGGGGCCAATACGAGCAGTACTTC.

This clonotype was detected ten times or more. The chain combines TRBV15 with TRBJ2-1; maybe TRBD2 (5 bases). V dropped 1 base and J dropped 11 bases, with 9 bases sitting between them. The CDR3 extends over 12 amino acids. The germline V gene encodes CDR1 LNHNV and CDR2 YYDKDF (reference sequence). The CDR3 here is CATSRVGLQQFF. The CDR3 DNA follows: TGTGCCACCAGCAGAGTAGGACTCCAGCAGTTCTTC.

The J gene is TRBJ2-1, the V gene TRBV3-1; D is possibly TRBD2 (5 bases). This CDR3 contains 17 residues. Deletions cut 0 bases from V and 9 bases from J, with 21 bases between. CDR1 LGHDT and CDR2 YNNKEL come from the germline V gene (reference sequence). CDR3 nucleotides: TGTGCCAGCAGCCAAGACCCGAGGGCTGCCGGATATGGTGAGCAGTTCTTC. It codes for CASSQDPRAAGYGEQFF.

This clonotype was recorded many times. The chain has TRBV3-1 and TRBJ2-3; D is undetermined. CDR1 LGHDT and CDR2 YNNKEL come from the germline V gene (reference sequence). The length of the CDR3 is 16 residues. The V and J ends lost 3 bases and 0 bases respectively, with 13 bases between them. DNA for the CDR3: TGTGCCAGCAGCCACTCGTACTCCCAAAGCACAGATACGCAGTATTTT. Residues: CASSHSYSQSTDTQYF.

For the CDR3, the DNA is TGTGCCAGCAGTGAAGCACCGCTACAGGGGTGGGATTACGAGCAGTACTTC. This sequence encodes CASSEAPLQGWDYEQYF. The chain combines TRBV6-1 with TRBJ2-7; 7 positions match TRBD1. With V trimmed by 0 bases and J by 4 bases, 12 bases remained unmatched. The CDR3 extends over 17 amino acids. The germline CDR1 and CDR2 sequences are MNHNS and SASEGT.

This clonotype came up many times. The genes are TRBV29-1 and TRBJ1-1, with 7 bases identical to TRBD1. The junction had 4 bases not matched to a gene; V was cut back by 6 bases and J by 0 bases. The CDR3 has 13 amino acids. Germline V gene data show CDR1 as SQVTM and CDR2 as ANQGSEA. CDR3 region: CSVPGGLNTEAFF. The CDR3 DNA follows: TGCAGCGTACCAGGGGGGCTGAACACTGAAGCTTTCTTT.

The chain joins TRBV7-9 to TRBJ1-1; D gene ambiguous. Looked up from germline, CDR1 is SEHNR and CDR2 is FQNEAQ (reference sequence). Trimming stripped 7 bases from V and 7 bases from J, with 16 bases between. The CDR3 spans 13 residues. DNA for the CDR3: TGTGCCAGCACCCCCTGGGAGTGGGGTGAAGCTTTCTTT. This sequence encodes CASTPWEWGEAFF.

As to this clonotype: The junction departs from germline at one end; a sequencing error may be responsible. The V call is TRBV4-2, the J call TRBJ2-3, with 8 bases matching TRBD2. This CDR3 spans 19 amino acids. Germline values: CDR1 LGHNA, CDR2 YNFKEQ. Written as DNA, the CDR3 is TGTGTCAGCAGCCAAGGTCTTAGCGGGACCGGCCGGGCCCCAGATACGCAGTATTTT. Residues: CVSSQGLSGTGRAPDTQYF.

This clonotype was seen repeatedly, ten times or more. The CDR3 region has the DNA TGTGCCAGTGACCCGAGGCGGAACACCGGGGAGCTGTTTTTT. Translation gives CASDPRRNTGELFF. The chain carries TRBV2 and TRBJ2-2; no firm D call. CDR1 is SNHLY and CDR2 is FYNNEI in the germline V gene. Trimming shortened V by 9 bases and J by 1 base, and 12 bases separated the two germline ends. The CDR3 contains 14 residues.

CDR3 amino acids: CASSYVQAADTQYF. The CDR3 DNA sequence: TGTGCCAGCAGTTACGTACAGGCGGCAGATACGCAGTATTTT. The rearrangement uses TRBV6-2 or TRBV6-3 and TRBJ2-3; perhaps TRBD1 as D (5 bases). This CDR3 has 14 amino acids. Per germline, CDR1 MNHEY and CDR2 SVGEGT. Trimming pared 2 bases from V and 4 bases from J, leaving 10 bases between.

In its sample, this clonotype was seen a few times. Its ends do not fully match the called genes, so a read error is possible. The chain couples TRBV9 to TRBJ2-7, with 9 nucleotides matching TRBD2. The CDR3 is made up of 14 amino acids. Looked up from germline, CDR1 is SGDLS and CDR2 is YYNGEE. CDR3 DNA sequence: TGTACCAGCAGCGTAGCGGGAGAAACCTACGAGCAGTACTTC. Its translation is CTSSVAGETYEQYF.

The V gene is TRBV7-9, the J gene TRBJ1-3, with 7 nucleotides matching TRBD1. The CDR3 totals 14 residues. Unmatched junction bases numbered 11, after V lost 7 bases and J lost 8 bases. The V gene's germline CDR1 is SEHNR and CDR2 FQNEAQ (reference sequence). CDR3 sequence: CASTRQGGMDTIYF. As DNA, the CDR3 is TGTGCCAGCACCCGACAGGGAGGGATGGACACCATATATTTT.

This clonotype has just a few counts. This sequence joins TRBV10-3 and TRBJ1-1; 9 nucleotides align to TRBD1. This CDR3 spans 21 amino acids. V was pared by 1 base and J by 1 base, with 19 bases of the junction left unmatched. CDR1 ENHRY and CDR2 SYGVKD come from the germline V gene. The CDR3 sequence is CAISEFNSGGDRALPNTEAFF. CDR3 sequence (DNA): TGTGCCATCAGTGAGTTTAACAGTGGTGGGGACAGGGCTTTACCGAACACTGAAGCTTTCTTT.

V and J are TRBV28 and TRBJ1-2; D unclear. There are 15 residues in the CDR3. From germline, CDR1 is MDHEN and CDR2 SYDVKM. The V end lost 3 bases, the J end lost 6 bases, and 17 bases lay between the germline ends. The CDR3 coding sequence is TGTGCCAGCAGTTTCTGGGCCGAGGCCGTCCATGGCTACACCTTC. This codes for CASSFWAEAVHGYTF.

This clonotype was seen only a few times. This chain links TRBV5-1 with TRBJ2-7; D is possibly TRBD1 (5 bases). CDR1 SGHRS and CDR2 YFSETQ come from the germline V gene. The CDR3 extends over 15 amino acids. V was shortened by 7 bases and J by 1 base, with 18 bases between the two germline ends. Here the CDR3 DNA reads TGCGCCAGCGGGGCTCGAGCAGCTGGTTCCTACGAGCAGTACTTC. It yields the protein CASGARAAGSYEQYF.